The 14 T cell receptor beta chains listed next were all sequenced from one sample in a study of vaccination effects on CD4 cells after COVID-19. Before any sequencing was done, the ViraFEST assay used viral peptide pools to expand antigen-specific CD4+ T cells. Once cultured for about 9 days, the cells underwent separation to obtain CD4+ T cells. Vaccinees lacked prior SARS-CoV-2 infection and tested negative for nucleocapsid antibodies. Repertoires were generated with immunoSEQ multiplex PCR, while TCRdb's copy carries only in-frame clones and drops some. The data hold about 28,000 clones, with more than 60% observed a single time. Their specific antigens are unknown. Sequencing used CD4+ T cells from PBMCs cultured with SARS-CoV-2 spike peptides, obtained before COVID-19 vaccination. The receptors derive from a human donor who received a COVID-19 vaccine.

This clone appeared a few times. DNA for the CDR3: TGTGCCAGTAGTATCAGCTCTAGGGGCTACACCTTC. Its translation: CASSISSRGYTF. The genes are TRBV19 and TRBJ1-2; D not resolved. Trimming took 3 bases from V and 8 from J, leaving 10 bases between them. The CDR3 runs 12 residues. The germline CDR1 and CDR2 sequences are LNHDA and SQIVND (reference sequence). Full variable domain (rest looked up from reference TRBV19 and TRBJ1-2): DGGITQSPKYLFRKEGQNVTLSCEQNLNHDAMYWYRQDPGQGLRLIYYSQIVNDFQKGDIAEGYSVSREKKESFPLTVTSAQKNPTAFYLCASSISSRGYTFGSGTRLTVV.

CDR3 loop: CASSPARAYGYTF. Here the CDR3 DNA reads TGTGCCAGCAGCCCGGCCAGGGCCTATGGCTACACCTTC. The chain is built from TRBV12-3 or TRBV12-4 and TRBJ1-2; D may be TRBD1 (5 bases). This CDR3 is built from 13 residues. Trimming cost V 6 bases and J 4 bases, with 12 bases left between them.

This rearrangement joins TRBV3-1 (or the pseudogene TRBV3-2) to TRBJ2-1; 7 bases agree with TRBD2. Germline CDR1 reads LGHDT; CDR2 reads YNNKEL (reference sequence). The CDR3 totals 14 residues. The trim removed 8 bases at V and 2 bases at J, leaving 6 bases unmatched. The CDR3 bases are TGTGCCAGCGCGGGGGTAGGAACCTACAATGAGCAGTTCTTC. This encodes CASAGVGTYNEQFF.

The chain links TRBV5-1 to TRBJ1-1; D possibly corresponds to TRBD1 (5 bases). Germline V gene sequence: CDR1 SGHRS, CDR2 YFSETQ. Trimming shortened V by 0 bases and J by 1 base, and 7 bases separated the two germline ends. The length of the CDR3 is 14 residues. CDR3 nucleotide sequence: TGCGCCAGCAGCTTGGGGGGCAGGAACACTGAAGCTTTCTTT. Amino acid sequence: CASSLGGRNTEAFF.

The V gene is TRBV28, the J gene TRBJ1-2; D gene ambiguous. CDR3 length equals 17 residues. Germline values: CDR1 MDHEN, CDR2 SYDVKM. Trimming cost V 4 bases and J 5 bases, with 23 bases left between them. The CDR3 bases are TGTGCCAGCAGTTCTATCCTCTCGTTTCAGGAGTCTTATGGCTACACCTTC. Protein: CASSSILSFQESYGYTF.

The chain employs TRBV9 and TRBJ2-3, with TRBD2 matching 8 bases. This CDR3 has 15 residues. J lost 2 bases, V lost 3 bases, and 5 bases had no gene match. Germline CDR1 and CDR2: SGDLS and YYNGEE. CDR3 bases: TGTGCCAGCAGCGGGGGACTAGTGATCACAGATACGCAGTATTTT. Protein: CASSGGLVITDTQYF. Full variable domain (rest looked up from reference TRBV9 and TRBJ2-3): DSGVTQTPKHLITATGQRVTLRCSPRSGDLSVYWYQQSLDQGLQFLIQYYNGEERAKGNILERFSAQQFPDLHSELNLSSLELGDSALYFCASSGGLVITDTQYFGPGTRLTVL.

This clone appeared a single time. CDR3 coding DNA: TGTGCCAGCGGATACACAAGGGACACTGAAGCTTTCTTT. It yields the protein CASGYTRDTEAFF. The chain is built from TRBV11-2 and TRBJ1-1, with no clear D. Germline CDR1 and CDR2: SGHAT and FQNNGV. The CDR3 sequence is 13 residues long. The ends were cut back, 8 bases at V and 3 bases at J, with 13 bases in the middle. Full variable domain (remainder filled in from reference TRBV11-2 and TRBJ1-1): EAGVAQSPRYKIIEKRQSVAFWCNPISGHATLYWYQQILGQGPKLLIQFQNNGVVDDSQLPKDRFSAERLKGVDSTLKIQPAKLEDSAVYLCASGYTRDTEAFFGQGTRLTVV.

The rearrangement joins TRBV20-1 to TRBJ1-2, with D possibly TRBD1 on 6 matching bases. Between the trimmed V and J ends, which lost 8 bases and 5 bases, there was a span of 12 bases. This CDR3 region has 11 residues. The germline CDR1 and CDR2 sequences are DFQATT and SNEGSKA (reference sequence). The CDR3 spells CSWTETYGYTF. The CDR3, as DNA: TGCAGTTGGACAGAAACTTATGGCTACACCTTC.

This chain's CDR3 is CASRAPGTTSYNEQFF. The CDR3 DNA reads TGTGCCTCCAGGGCCCCCGGCACCACCTCCTACAATGAGCAGTTCTTC. The V call is TRBV19, the J call TRBJ2-1; maybe TRBD1 (5 bases). Trimming removed 11 bases at V and 0 bases at J, with 20 bases between. The CDR3 length is 16 residues. CDR1 LNHDA and CDR2 SQIVND come from the germline V gene (reference sequence).

V and J are TRBV6-4 and TRBJ1-5, with a weak D call TRBD1 (5 bases). Trimming pared 4 bases from V and 5 bases from J, leaving 12 bases between. Germline lookup yields CDR1 MRHNA and CDR2 SNTAGT. The CDR3 contains 14 residues. CDR3: CASSVTGGYQPQHF. In DNA form, the CDR3 reads TGTGCCAGCAGTGTAACAGGAGGCTATCAGCCCCAGCATTTT.

This clone was seen a handful of times. V and J are TRBV4-1 and TRBJ1-2; D remains unclear. Trimming removed 1 base at V and 2 bases at J, with 11 bases between. Per germline, CDR1 MGHRA and CDR2 YSYEKL. The CDR3 loop spans 15 amino acids. The CDR3 is CASSQVTVSNYGYTF. Written as DNA, the CDR3 is TGCGCCAGCAGCCAAGTAACAGTTAGCAACTATGGCTACACCTTC.

In its sample, this clone was seen a few times. V and J are TRBV5-1 and TRBJ1-6; possible D gene TRBD1, 5 bases. In germline, CDR1 is SGHRS, CDR2 YFSETQ. V was cut by 4 bases and J by 7 bases, with 9 bases left in between. This CDR3 is 13 amino acids long. The CDR3 sequence is CASSAGGNSPLHF. The CDR3 DNA reads TGCGCCAGCAGCGCGGGGGGAAATTCACCCCTCCACTTT.

The chain couples TRBV29-1 to TRBJ2-5; the match to TRBD1 covers 10 bases. This CDR3 has 12 residues. The germline CDR1 and CDR2 sequences are SQVTM and ANQGSEA. The ends lost 7 bases at V and 4 bases at J; junction bases unmatched: 3. The CDR3 protein is CSADRGRETQYF. The CDR3 bases are TGCAGCGCGGACAGGGGGAGAGAGACCCAGTACTTC.

The chain couples TRBV18 to TRBJ2-3; 13 nucleotides agree with TRBD2. The CDR3 has 15 residues. Germline assignment: CDR1 KGHSH and CDR2 LQKENI. Trimming took 6 bases from V and 3 from J; bases not matched to a gene: 3. CDR3 sequence reads: CASSPGLAGTDTQYF. CDR3 nucleotides: TGTGCCAGCTCTCCGGGACTAGCGGGAACAGATACGCAGTATTTT. Full variable domain (outside the CDR3, taken from reference TRBV18 and TRBJ2-3): NAGVMQNPRHLVRRRGQEARLRCSPMKGHSHVYWYRQLPEEGLKFMVYLQKENIIDESGMPKERFSAEFPKEGPSILRIQQVVRGDSAAYFCASSPGLAGTDTQYFGPGTRLTVL.